The 9 T cell receptor beta chains below were found in one sample sequenced in a study of blood T cells in healthy people across ages. A sample-barcoded 5' primer and a J-beta primer mix were used in a second PCR of roughly 6 to 12 cycles. In TCRdb, the 5' RACE reads were re-called with MiXCR into one record per CDR3 protein. Here the sample spans approximately 800,000 distinct CDR3 sequences, roughly 64% being singletons. Sequences were obtained from blood. Receptor source: a man aged 25-40 years in good health.

This clonotype was seen ten or more times. This rearrangement joins TRBV28 to TRBJ2-6; D unclear. Germline V gene lookup returns CDR1 MDHEN and CDR2 SYDVKM. The V and J ends lost 6 bases and 2 bases respectively, with 5 bases between them. The CDR3 runs 13 residues. The DNA of the CDR3 is TGTGCCAGCAGGGAGACTGGGGCCAACGTCCTGACTTTC. Translated: CASRETGANVLTF.

This chain uses TRBV12-5 with TRBJ1-1, with 8 bases aligning to TRBD1. The CDR3 is made up of 12 amino acids. CDR1 LGHNT and CDR2 FRNRAP come from the germline V gene. V lost 5 bases to trimming and J lost 8 bases; unmatched junction nucleotides: 4. The CDR3 region has the DNA TGTGCTAGTGGTATCGGACAGGGCGAAGCTTTCTTT. It is translated as CASGIGQGEAFF.

The chain carries TRBV20-1 and TRBJ1-2; D remains unclear. Trimming cost V 3 bases and J 3 bases, with 11 bases left between them. The germline CDR1 and CDR2 sequences are DFQATT and SNEGSKA (reference sequence). The CDR3 consists of 13 residues. Written as DNA, the CDR3 is TGCAGTGCTAGGACTGTGACCGACTATGGCTACACCTTC. It encodes CSARTVTDYGYTF.

The gene calls are TRBV30 and TRBJ2-1; either TRBD1 or TRBD2 may fit D (6 bases each). This CDR3 has 13 amino acids. Germline V CDR1 and CDR2: GTSNPN, SVGIG (reference sequence). Trimming removed 0 bases at V and 9 bases at J, with 12 bases between. The CDR3 DNA is TGTGCCTGGAGTGTAGGGGGACTTAGTGAGCAGTTCTTC. Its translation is CAWSVGGLSEQFF.

The chain uses TRBV28 and TRBJ1-1; 7 bases line up with TRBD1. Germline values: CDR1 MDHEN, CDR2 SYDVKM. This CDR3 is 14 amino acids long. Trimming at V came to 6 bases and at J to 1 base, leaving 5 bases not matched to a gene. The CDR3 region is CASRPDRENTEAFF. CDR3 coding DNA: TGTGCCAGCAGACCCGACAGGGAGAACACTGAAGCTTTCTTT.

V and J are TRBV25-1 and TRBJ1-1; 7 nucleotides align to TRBD1. V was clipped by 10 bases and J by 6 bases; unmatched bases: 20. CDR1 and CDR2 (germline): MGHDK, SYGVNS. This CDR3 region has 16 residues. The CDR3 nucleotides are TGTGCCACCGAAGGGACAGACCACGCGTTGGGGGCTGAAGCTTTCTTT. Its protein is CATEGTDHALGAEAFF.

The chain is built from TRBV20-1 and TRBJ1-2; D ambiguous. V lost 1 base and J 1 base, leaving 7 bases between the germline ends. From germline, CDR1 is DFQATT and CDR2 SNEGSKA (reference sequence). CDR3 length: 13 residues. For the CDR3, the DNA is TGCAGTGCTAGAGCAGTCCTTAACTATGGCTACACCTTC. Protein: CSARAVLNYGYTF.

This clonotype was recorded once. The chain recombines TRBV7-9 with TRBJ2-5; D remains ambiguous. The CDR3 has 14 residues. The germline V gene has CDR1 SEHNR and CDR2 FQNEAQ (reference sequence). The germline V and J ends were trimmed by 2 bases and 5 bases, with 12 bases remaining between them. This CDR3 reads CASSLTTILETQYF. The CDR3 nucleotides read TGTGCCAGCAGCTTAACGACGATTCTGGAGACCCAGTACTTC.

The chain uses TRBV18 and TRBJ2-1, with D possibly matching TRBD2 (6 bases). V was shortened by 3 bases and J by 8 bases, with 20 bases between the two germline ends. Germline CDR1 KGHSH, CDR2 LQKENI. The CDR3 covers 16 residues. CDR3 protein: CASSPLTATSLDEQFF. The CDR3 nucleotides read TGTGCCAGCTCACCCCTTACTGCTACTAGCCTCGATGAGCAGTTCTTC.